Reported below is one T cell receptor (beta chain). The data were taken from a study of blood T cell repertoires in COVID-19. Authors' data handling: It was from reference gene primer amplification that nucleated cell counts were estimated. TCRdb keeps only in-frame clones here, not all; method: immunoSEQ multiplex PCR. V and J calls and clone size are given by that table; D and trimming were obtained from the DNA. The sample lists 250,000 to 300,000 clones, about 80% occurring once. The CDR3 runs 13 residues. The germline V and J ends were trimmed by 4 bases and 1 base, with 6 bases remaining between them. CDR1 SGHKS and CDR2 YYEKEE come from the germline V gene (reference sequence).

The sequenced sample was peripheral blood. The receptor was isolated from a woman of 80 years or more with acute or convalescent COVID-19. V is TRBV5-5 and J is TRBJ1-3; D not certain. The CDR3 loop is CASSRGSGNTIYF. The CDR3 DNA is TGTGCCAGCAGCCGGGGTTCTGGAAACACCATATATTTT.